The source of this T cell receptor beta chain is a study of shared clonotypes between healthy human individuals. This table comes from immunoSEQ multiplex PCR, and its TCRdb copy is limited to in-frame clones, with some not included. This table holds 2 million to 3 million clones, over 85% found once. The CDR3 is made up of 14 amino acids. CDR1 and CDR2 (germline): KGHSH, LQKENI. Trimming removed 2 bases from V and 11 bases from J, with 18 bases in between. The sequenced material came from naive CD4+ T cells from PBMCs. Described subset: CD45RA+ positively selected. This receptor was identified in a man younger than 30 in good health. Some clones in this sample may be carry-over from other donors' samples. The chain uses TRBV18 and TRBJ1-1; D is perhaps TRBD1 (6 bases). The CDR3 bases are TGTGCCAGCTCACCAGACTGGGACACCCAGCAGGCTTTCTTT. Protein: CASSPDWDTQQAFF.